Following are 29 T cell receptor beta chains from one sample sequenced in a study of cytomegalovirus exposure and HLA in healthy donors. Primers included in the PCR were 60 Vbeta and 13 Jbeta primers. The table came from immunoSEQ multiplex PCR; TCRdb's copy has only in-frame clones and leaves some out. The data show 150,000 to 200,000 clones, 82% seen once. Sequenced material: PBMCs. All receptors derive from a woman under 30 in good health and CMV-seronegative.

The chain employs TRBV6-1 and TRBJ1-2; 10 positions match TRBD1. V dropped 6 bases and J dropped 6; count of bases not matched to a gene: 10. CDR1 and CDR2 from the germline V gene are MNHNS and SASEGT. The CDR3 is 15 amino acids. CDR3 sequence reads: CASRVDRGLWDGYTF. CDR3 coding DNA: TGTGCCAGCAGAGTAGACAGGGGGCTATGGGATGGCTACACCTTC.

This chain connects TRBV2 to TRBJ2-3; D perhaps matches TRBD2 (6 bases). Trimming cost V 5 bases and J 2 bases, with 11 bases left between them. Germline lookup yields CDR1 SNHLY and CDR2 FYNNEI. The CDR3 is 14 amino acids. The CDR3 nucleotides read TGTGCCAGCAGTCGGGACTCTCCCACAGATACGCAGTATTTT. Translating gives CASSRDSPTDTQYF.

V and J are TRBV28 and TRBJ2-3; 14 bases are a match to TRBD2. CDR1 MDHEN and CDR2 SYDVKM come from the germline V gene. With 5 bases clipped from V and 0 bases from J, the junction kept 13 bases outside the gene matches. This CDR3 has 20 amino acids. The CDR3 region has the DNA TGTGCCAGCAGTCCGCGACCGGGACTAGCGGGAGAGGGAAGCACAGATACGCAGTATTTT. Its translation is CASSPRPGLAGEGSTDTQYF.

The rearrangement joins TRBV7-9 to TRBJ2-7; D unclear. The CDR3 covers 14 residues. The germline V and J ends were trimmed by 3 bases and 2 bases, with 11 bases remaining between them. The germline V gene has CDR1 SEHNR and CDR2 FQNEAQ (reference sequence). The DNA of the CDR3 is TGTGCCAGCAGCTTTCCTGGAGCTCCCTACGAGCAGTACTTC. This encodes CASSFPGAPYEQYF. Drawing the rest from reference TRBV7-9 and TRBJ2-7, the complete variable domain is DTGVSQNPRHKITKRGQNVTFRCDPISEHNRLYWYRQTLGQGPEFLTYFQNEAQLEKSRLLSDRFSAERPKGSFSTLEIQRTEQGDSAMYLCASSFPGAPYEQYFGPGTRLTVT.

The chain combines TRBV7-3 with TRBJ2-2; 8 nucleotides align to TRBD1. The CDR3 length is 16 residues. Germline CDR1 reads SGHTA; CDR2 reads FQGTGA. The V segment lost 5 bases and the J segment 2 bases; nucleotides outside the gene matches: 7. CDR3 sequence: CASSRQGAYNTGELFF. In nucleotides, the CDR3 is TGTGCCAGCAGCCGTCAGGGGGCCTACAACACCGGGGAGCTGTTTTTT.

The DNA for the CDR3 is TGTGCCATCAGCGATACTAGCGGATCCTACAATGAGCAGTTCTTC. Translation: CAISDTSGSYNEQFF. The rearrangement links TRBV10-3 to TRBJ2-1; 8 nucleotides line up with TRBD2. From germline, CDR1 is ENHRY and CDR2 SYGVKD. V shed 6 bases, J shed 1 base, and the junction held 5 bases outside the gene matches. The CDR3 has 15 residues.

This clone was seen more than once but under ten times. The chain links TRBV2 to TRBJ2-3; 12 bases map to TRBD2. Germline V CDR1 and CDR2: SNHLY, FYNNEI. The V and J ends lost 4 bases and 5 bases, in that order; junction bases with no gene match: 4. The CDR3 sequence is 15 residues long. The CDR3 spells CASSGTSGTRDTQYF. The CDR3 DNA reads TGTGCCAGCAGTGGGACTAGCGGGACCAGAGATACGCAGTATTTT.

The gene calls are TRBV2 and TRBJ1-5; D call uncertain. The CDR3 loop spans 13 amino acids. Germline-derived CDR1 and CDR2 are SNHLY and FYNNEI. V was pared by 4 bases and J by 6 bases, with 10 bases between. The CDR3 bases are TGTGCCAGCAGTGGCCGGGAAGGTCAGCCCCAGCATTTT. This encodes CASSGREGQPQHF. Variable domain in full (rest from reference TRBV2 and TRBJ1-5): EPEVTQTPSHQVTQMGQEVILRCVPISNHLYFYWYRQILGQKVEFLVSFYNNEISEKSEIFDDQFSVERPDGSNFTLKIRSTKLEDSAMYFCASSGREGQPQHFGDGTRLSIL.

This clone has only one observation. J is TRBJ2-1 and V is TRBV5-1; 8 bases are a match to TRBD2. CDR3 length: 15 residues. Germline CDR1 and CDR2: SGHRS and YFSETQ. V gave up 0 bases and J gave up 6 bases; unmatched junction bases: 5. The CDR3 region is CASSLEAGVSNEQFF. CDR3 nucleotides: TGCGCCAGCAGCTTGGAAGCGGGAGTCTCCAATGAGCAGTTCTTC.

The chain employs TRBV6-5 and TRBJ1-5; 9 nucleotides match TRBD1. The CDR3 is 13 residues long. V trimming: 2 bases; J trimming: 10 bases; junction bases outside the gene matches: 3. Germline V CDR1 and CDR2: MNHEY, SVGAGI. Here the CDR3 DNA reads TGTGCCAGCAGTTACGACAGGGGGAAACCCCAGCATTTT. Its translation is CASSYDRGKPQHF.

The chain has TRBV19 and TRBJ2-3, with a weak D call TRBD1 (6 bases). This CDR3 contains 14 residues. CDR1 LNHDA and CDR2 SQIVND come from the germline V gene (reference sequence). The V and J ends lost 4 bases and 1 base respectively, with 9 bases between them. The CDR3 DNA sequence: TGTGCCAGTAGTAACAGGGCTGGCACAGATACGCAGTATTTT. This encodes CASSNRAGTDTQYF. Filled out from reference TRBV19 and TRBJ2-3, the complete variable domain reads DGGITQSPKYLFRKEGQNVTLSCEQNLNHDAMYWYRQDPGQGLRLIYYSQIVNDFQKGDIAEGYSVSREKKESFPLTVTSAQKNPTAFYLCASSNRAGTDTQYFGPGTRLTVL.

The chain carries TRBV6-5 and TRBJ1-4; D is perhaps TRBD1 (5 bases). The length of the CDR3 is 16 residues. From germline, CDR1 is MNHEY and CDR2 SVGAGI. V lost 2 bases, J lost 5 bases, and 15 bases lay in between. The DNA for the CDR3 is TGTGCCAGCAGTTACGCTTCCGGACAAGGGAATGAAAAACTGTTTTTT. It codes for CASSYASGQGNEKLFF.

V usage is TRBV13 and J usage is TRBJ2-7; 10 nucleotides line up with TRBD2. The CDR3 runs to 15 residues. V lost 4 bases, J lost 4 bases, and 7 bases stayed unmatched. The germline gives CDR1 PRHDT, CDR2 FYEKMQ (reference sequence). CDR3: CASSSSTSGKYEQYF. CDR3 nucleotide sequence: TGTGCCAGCAGCTCCAGCACTAGCGGGAAGTACGAGCAGTACTTC.

The chain has TRBV30 and TRBJ2-3, with D unclear. Germline V gene lookup returns CDR1 GTSNPN and CDR2 SVGIG (reference sequence). V lost 2 bases, J lost 2 bases, and 8 bases lay in between. CDR3 size: 13 residues. CDR3 coding DNA: TGTGCCTGGAGTACCTCTAACACAGATACGCAGTATTTT. Encoded protein: CAWSTSNTDTQYF.

The chain has TRBV10-3 and TRBJ2-5; 11 nucleotides line up with TRBD2. Germline CDR1 is ENHRY and CDR2 is SYGVKD. V was pared by 10 bases and J by 2 bases, with 9 bases of the junction left unmatched. The CDR3 covers 15 residues. The CDR3 protein is CATGGLAVSQETQYF. CDR3 nucleotides: TGTGCCACCGGGGGACTAGCGGTATCACAAGAGACCCAGTACTTC.

A few counts support this clone. V is TRBV19 and J is TRBJ1-1; possible D gene TRBD1, 6 bases. The V end lost 5 bases, the J end lost 5 bases, and 18 bases lay between the germline ends. Looked up from germline, CDR1 is LNHDA and CDR2 is SQIVND (reference sequence). The CDR3 has 15 amino acids. CDR3 DNA sequence: TGTGCCAGTAGTTCTACCGGGACACCGACGACTGAAGCTTTCTTT. Translated: CASSSTGTPTTEAFF.

The chain recombines TRBV13 with TRBJ2-5; D perhaps matches TRBD2 (5 bases). This CDR3 region has 13 residues. CDR1 PRHDT and CDR2 FYEKMQ come from the germline V gene (reference sequence). Trimming cost V 5 bases and J 0 bases, with 7 bases left between them. CDR3 DNA sequence: TGTGCCAGCAGCCAGCGGAACCAAGAGACCCAGTACTTC. Encoded protein: CASSQRNQETQYF.

Written as DNA, the CDR3 is TGTGCCAGCAGCTTAGGGACAGTACAAGAGACCCAGTACTTC. This codes for CASSLGTVQETQYF. The chain joins TRBV7-8 to TRBJ2-5; tentative D call: TRBD1 (6 bases). This CDR3 is built from 14 residues. The germline CDR1 and CDR2 sequences are SGHVS and FQNEAQ. Trimming shortened V by 1 base and J by 2 bases, and 8 bases separated the two germline ends. Drawing the rest from reference TRBV7-8 and TRBJ2-5, the complete variable domain is GAGVSQSPRYKVAKRGQDVALRCDPISGHVSLFWYQQALGQGPEFLTYFQNEAQLDKSGLPSDRFFAERPEGSVSTLKIQRTQQEDSAVYLCASSLGTVQETQYFGPGTRLLVL.

J is TRBJ1-1 and V is TRBV7-6, with 8 positions matching TRBD1. This CDR3 has 14 amino acids. From germline, CDR1 is SGHVS and CDR2 FNYEAQ. The V gene end was trimmed by 0 bases and the J gene end by 3 bases; junction bases not matched to a gene: 0. CDR3 region: CASSLAQGDTEAFF. The CDR3 DNA follows: TGTGCCAGCAGCTTAGCACAGGGGGACACTGAAGCTTTCTTT. Combining the CDR3 with reference TRBV7-6 and TRBJ1-1 gives the whole variable domain GAGVSQSPRYKVTKRGQDVALRCDPISGHVSLYWYRQALGQGPEFLTYFNYEAQQDKSGLPNDRFSAERPEGSISTLTIQRTEQRDSAMYRCASSLAQGDTEAFFGQGTRLTVV.

J is TRBJ2-7 and V is TRBV14, with 8 bases that match TRBD2. CDR1 is SGHDN and CDR2 is FVKESK in the germline V gene. The trim removed 2 bases at V and 2 bases at J, leaving 8 bases unmatched. The CDR3 spans 16 residues. The CDR3, as DNA: TGTGCCAGCAGCCAAAGGGCCGGACTAGCAGCCTACGAGCAGTACTTC. Translating gives CASSQRAGLAAYEQYF.

This chain uses TRBV5-1 with TRBJ2-5, with D maybe TRBD2 (6 bases). V was clipped by 2 bases and J by 11 bases, with 16 bases between them. Germline V gene sequence: CDR1 SGHRS, CDR2 YFSETQ. CDR3 length equals 13 residues. CDR3 in DNA: TGCGCCAGCAGCTTCGGGAGCGAAGTCAGGCAGTACTTC. Its translation: CASSFGSEVRQYF.

The rearrangement uses TRBV14 and TRBJ2-2, with a possible D match to TRBD1 (6 bases). Trimming took 0 bases from V and 4 from J, leaving 15 bases between them. The CDR3 is 17 amino acids. Looked up from germline, CDR1 is SGHDN and CDR2 is FVKESK. The CDR3 is CASSQDKGERGTGELFF. CDR3 nucleotide sequence: TGTGCCAGCAGCCAAGACAAGGGGGAGAGGGGCACCGGGGAGCTGTTTTTT.

The CDR3 DNA is TGTGCCAGCAGTTCTTTTTGGCGGGGCTCCTACAATGAGCAGTTCTTC. This codes for CASSSFWRGSYNEQFF. The rearrangement joins TRBV27 to TRBJ2-1, with D maybe TRBD2 (6 bases). Germline V CDR1 and CDR2: MNHEY, SMNVEV (reference sequence). V lost 4 bases to trimming and J lost 0 bases, with 13 bases between them. The CDR3 runs to 16 residues.

V usage is TRBV7-2 and J usage is TRBJ1-5; possibly TRBD1 for D (6 bases). CDR1 and CDR2 from the germline V gene are SGHTA and FQGNSA. CDR3 size: 15 residues. The ends were cut back, 4 bases at V and 6 bases at J, with 16 bases in the middle. The CDR3 DNA follows: TGTGCCAGCAGCTCCCATGTACAGGGTGGTCAGCCCCAGCATTTT. As protein: CASSSHVQGGQPQHF. Full variable domain (remainder filled in from reference TRBV7-2 and TRBJ1-5): GAGVSQSPSNKVTEKGKDVELRCDPISGHTALYWYRQSLGQGLEFLIYFQGNSAPDKSGLPSDRFSAERTGGSVSTLTIQRTQQEDSAVYLCASSSHVQGGQPQHFGDGTRLSIL.

This clone was detected only once. The CDR3 DNA reads TGTGCCAGCAGCGTAGAGGGACAGGGGGCCTCCGAGCAGTACTTC. Its protein product is CASSVEGQGASEQYF. The chain recombines TRBV9 with TRBJ2-7; 12 bases are a match to TRBD1. Germline V lookup: CDR1 SGDLS, CDR2 YYNGEE. The J segment lost 6 bases and the V segment lost 0 bases, leaving 4 bases of the junction unmatched. The CDR3 has 15 amino acids.

This sequence joins TRBV4-2 and TRBJ2-1; TRBD2 matches 9 bases. The V segment lost 3 bases and the J segment 7 bases; nucleotides outside the gene matches: 13. Germline V gene sequence: CDR1 LGHNA, CDR2 YNFKEQ. The CDR3 extends over 17 amino acids. The CDR3 DNA is TGTGCCAGCAGCCAGGGAGATAGCGGGAGCCCCGGGAATGAGCAGTTCTTC. Translation gives CASSQGDSGSPGNEQFF.

The V gene is TRBV25-1, the J gene TRBJ2-1; the match to TRBD1 covers 10 bases. The CDR3 runs to 16 residues. V lost 4 bases and J lost 6; bases outside the gene matches: 9. The germline V gene encodes CDR1 MGHDK and CDR2 SYGVNS. The CDR3 DNA reads TGTGCCAGCAGTGCGACCGGGACAGGGGTTAGCAATGAGCAGTTCTTC. Protein product: CASSATGTGVSNEQFF.

The V call is TRBV5-1, the J call TRBJ2-7, with 13 bases that match TRBD2. The trim removed 0 bases at V and 4 bases at J, leaving 4 bases unmatched. CDR1 SGHRS and CDR2 YFSETQ come from the germline V gene. This CDR3 is 16 amino acids long. CDR3 sequence (DNA): TGCGCCAGCAGCTTGGCACTAGCGGGAGGGGGGTACGAGCAGTACTTC. Protein product: CASSLALAGGGYEQYF.

The CDR3 DNA follows: TGTGCCAGCTACGCTTCGGGGGTGTACTATGGCTACACCTTC. Encoded protein: CASYASGVYYGYTF. The genes are TRBV19 and TRBJ1-2; D might be TRBD1 (5 bases). V was shortened by 9 bases and J by 3 bases, with 17 bases between the two germline ends. This CDR3 comprises 14 residues. Germline V CDR1 and CDR2: LNHDA, SQIVND (reference sequence).